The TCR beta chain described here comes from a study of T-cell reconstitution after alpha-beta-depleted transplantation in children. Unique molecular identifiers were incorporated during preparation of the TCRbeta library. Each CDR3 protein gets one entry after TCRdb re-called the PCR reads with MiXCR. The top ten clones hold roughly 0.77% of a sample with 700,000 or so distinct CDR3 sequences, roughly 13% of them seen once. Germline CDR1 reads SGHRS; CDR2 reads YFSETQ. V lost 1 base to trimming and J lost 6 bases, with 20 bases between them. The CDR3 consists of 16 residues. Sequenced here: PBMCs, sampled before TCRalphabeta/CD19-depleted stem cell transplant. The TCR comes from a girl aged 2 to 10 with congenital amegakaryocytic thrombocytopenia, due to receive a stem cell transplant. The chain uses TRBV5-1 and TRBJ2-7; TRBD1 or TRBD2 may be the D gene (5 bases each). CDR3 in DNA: TGCGCCAGCAGCTTGAGGGGCGGGTGGCTAGGAGGCGAGCAGTACTTC. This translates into CASSLRGGWLGGEQYF.